This T cell receptor beta chain came from a study of identical twins. The study, taken as a whole, reports: A cross-sectional statistical analysis, not follow-up of the same donors, supported the conclusions. Out-of-frame sharing of TCR alpha in monozygotic twins was underestimated by models.

A word on this clonotype: Its antigen is as yet unknown.

Every sampled donor was Caucasian and healthy. CDR1 is KGHDR and CDR2 is SFDVKD in the germline V gene. The CDR3 has 15 amino acids. V lost 5 bases, J lost 6 bases, and 15 bases lay in between. Each CDR3 protein gets one entry after TCRdb re-called the 5' RACE reads with MiXCR. The data hold approximately 600,000 distinct CDR3 sequences, with 9.5% to 10% observed a single time. These data also featured in a second study, about yellow fever vaccine responses in identical twins.

The chain recombines TRBV24-1 with TRBJ2-2, with D hard to call. Sequenced input: PBMCs. This TCR was sampled from a young woman in good health. The CDR3 reads CATSVKGSMAGELFF. The CDR3 bases are TGTGCCACCAGTGTTAAAGGGTCAATGGCCGGGGAGCTGTTTTTT.